The T cell receptor (beta chain) described here comes from a study of blood T cells in healthy people across ages. About 10 milliliters of peripheral blood were drawn from each donor into EDTA-treated tubes. It was with a sample-barcoded 5' primer and a J-beta primer mix that a second PCR of roughly 7 to 12 cycles was run. Each cDNA molecule carried a tag from a template-switch adaptor that contained 12 random nucleotides. Every individual sample yielded 2.5 million or more paired-end reads (each containing CDR3). TCRdb passed the 5' RACE reads through MiXCR, listing each CDR3 protein once. The table has about 1.4 million distinct CDR3 sequences, approximately 59% seen once. Study-level points and caveats: Investigators viewed diversity estimates from one million T cells as underestimates, the study reported.

The length of the CDR3 is 15 residues. The germline CDR1 and CDR2 sequences are LGHNT and FRNRAP. V dropped 2 bases and J dropped 2 bases, with 12 bases sitting between them. A word on this clonotype: Its antigen remains unknown.

The chain is built from TRBV12-5 and TRBJ2-5; D is perhaps TRBD1 (7 bases). Sequencing was done on a sample of blood. The receptor's source is a man between 18 and 29 years old in good health. The CDR3 here is CASGLIQGGQETQYF. The DNA for the CDR3 is TGTGCTAGTGGTTTGATCCAGGGGGGACAAGAGACCCAGTACTTC. The full variable domain, with the rest looked up from reference TRBV12-5 and TRBJ2-5, is DARVTQTPRHKVTEMGQEVTMRCQPILGHNTVFWYRQTMMQGLELLAYFRNRAPLDDSGMPKDRFSAEMPDATLATLKIQPSEPRDSAVYFCASGLIQGGQETQYFGPGTRLLVL.